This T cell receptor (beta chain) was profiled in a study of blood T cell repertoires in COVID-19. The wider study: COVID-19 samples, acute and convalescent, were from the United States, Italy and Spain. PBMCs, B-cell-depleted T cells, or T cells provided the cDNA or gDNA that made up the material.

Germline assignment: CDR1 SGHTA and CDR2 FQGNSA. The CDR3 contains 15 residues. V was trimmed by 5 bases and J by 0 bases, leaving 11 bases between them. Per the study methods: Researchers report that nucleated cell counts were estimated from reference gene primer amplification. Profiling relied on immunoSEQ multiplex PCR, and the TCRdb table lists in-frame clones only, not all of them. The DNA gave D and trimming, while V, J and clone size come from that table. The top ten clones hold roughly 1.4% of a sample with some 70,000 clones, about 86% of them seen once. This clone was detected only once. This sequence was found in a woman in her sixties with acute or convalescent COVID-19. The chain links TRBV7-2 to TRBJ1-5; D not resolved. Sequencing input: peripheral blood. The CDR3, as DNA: TGTGCCAGCAGCCCCGCCAGTTATAGCAATCAGCCCCAGCATTTT. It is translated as CASSPASYSNQPQHF.